These T cell receptor beta chains were read from a single sample in a study of cytomegalovirus exposure and HLA in healthy donors. Clones were sequenced by immunoSEQ multiplex PCR, and TCRdb holds only the in-frame ones, with some missing. The sample includes 95,000 to 130,000 clones, around three quarters seen only once; the top ten take approximately 4%. Source material: PBMCs. The receptors were sampled from a man in his thirties or forties in good health and CMV-seropositive. Each CDR3 is given with its conserved first and last residue. D genes are given only for firm matches. The size field is filled for only some rows; it gives once, few, many or a size class.

d_call j_call clone_size v_call cdr3_nt cdr3_aa
NA TRBJ2-1 NA TRBV7-9 TGTGCCAGCAGCCCAGTCGGGGGGCGGTCCTACAATGAGCAGTTCTTC CASSPVGGRSYNEQFF
NA TRBJ1-4 NA TRBV7-9 TGTTCCAGCAGCCAGGACAGATTTCTTAATGAAAAACTGTTTTTT CSSSQDRFLNEKLFF
NA TRBJ1-6 NA TRBV10-1 TGCGCCAGCCTTGCCCGGATAGGGGTTAATTCACCCCTCCACTTT CASLARIGVNSPLHF
TRBD1 TRBJ1-5 NA TRBV18 TGTGCCAGCTCACACGACAGGGATAGCAATCAGCCCCAGCATTTT CASSHDRDSNQPQHF
TRBD2 TRBJ2-6 NA TRBV18 TGTGCCAGCTCACCACCGGTTCTGGGAGGGGCCAACGGCCTGACTTTC CASSPPVLGGANGLTF
TRBD1 TRBJ1-5 NA TRBV6-6 TGTGCCAGCAGCCAGGACAGGGGTTATCAGCCCCAGCATTTT CASSQDRGYQPQHF
TRBD1 TRBJ1-2 NA TRBV27 TGTGCCAGCAGTCTGGACAGGGGGCGCGTCGGTGGCTACACCTTC CASSLDRGRVGGYTF
NA TRBJ1-3 NA TRBV28 TGTGCCAGACTACAGGGCTTATACTCTGGAAACACCATATATTTT CARLQGLYSGNTIYF
TRBD2 TRBJ2-5 once TRBV27 TGTGCCAGCAGCGAACTAGCGGGGGGGGTGATTGGCGCTTTAGAGACCCAGTACTTC CASSELAGGVIGALETQYF
TRBD2 TRBJ2-7 NA TRBV7-2 TGTGCCAGCAGCCGCTTTAGCGGGAGGGAATCCTACGAGCAGTACTTC CASSRFSGRESYEQYF
NA TRBJ1-4 NA TRBV29-1 TGCAGCGCCACCTCATACAGGTCTGGACTGTTTTTT CSATSYRSGLFF
NA TRBJ2-3 NA TRBV28 TGTGCCAGCAGCCCTTCCTCGACAGGACTCAGCACAGATACGCAGTATTTT CASSPSSTGLSTDTQYF
NA TRBJ2-7 NA TRBV19 TGTGCCAGTAGTGTCCAACAGGATATCTCCTACGAGCAGTACTTC CASSVQQDISYEQYF
TRBD2 TRBJ2-5 few TRBV4-2 TGTGCCAGCAGCCCCGGACTAGCGGGGGACTACCAAGAGACCCAGTACTTC CASSPGLAGDYQETQYF
TRBD2 TRBJ2-1 NA TRBV5-6 TGTGCCAGCAGACCTACTAGCGGGGGGCTTTACAATGAGCAGTTCTTC CASRPTSGGLYNEQFF
TRBD2 TRBJ2-1 NA TRBV9 TGTGCCAGCAGCGTAGCCCCGGGACTAGCGGGGAACAATGAGCAGTTCTTC CASSVAPGLAGNNEQFF
TRBD1 TRBJ1-5 few TRBV6-1 TGTGCCAGCAGTGAAGCGCCCCATCAGGGGGCCGAGCCCCAGCATTTT CASSEAPHQGAEPQHF
TRBD1 TRBJ2-7 NA TRBV13 TGTGCCAGCAGCCTATGGACAGGGGATGGCTACGAGCAGTACTTC CASSLWTGDGYEQYF
NA TRBJ2-4 NA TRBV6-1 TGTGCCAGCAGTGTCCGGACAGATTTGTCTACGGTGGCCAAAAACATTCAGTACTTC CASSVRTDLSTVAKNIQYF
NA TRBJ1-1 few TRBV2 TGTGCCAGCAGTGAAGCGCAGGGTGGGATGAACACTGAAGCTTTCTTT CASSEAQGGMNTEAFF
TRBD1 TRBJ1-6 NA TRBV2 TGTGCCAGCTTTCGGGACAGAAATAATTCACCCCTCCACTTT CASFRDRNNSPLHF
TRBD1 TRBJ1-2 NA TRBV5-1 TGCGCCAGCAGCTCGACAGGGGAGGCTAACTATGGCTACACCTTC CASSSTGEANYGYTF
TRBD1 TRBJ2-1 NA TRBV10-3 TGTGCCATCAGTTGGACAGGGGGCAATGGTAATGAGCAGTTCTTC CAISWTGGNGNEQFF
NA TRBJ1-6 few TRBV27 TGTGCCAGCAGTCGTTACAGGCCCAAAGAGGATCCCCTCCACTTT CASSRYRPKEDPLHF
NA TRBJ2-3 NA TRBV5-8 TGTGCCAGCAGCCGAGGAAACCAATTAGATACGCAGTATTTT CASSRGNQLDTQYF
NA TRBJ2-1 NA TRBV5-8 TGTGCCAGCAGCCTCATGAGGGCCTCCTACAATGAGCAGTTCTTC CASSLMRASYNEQFF
TRBD2 TRBJ2-5 NA TRBV29-1 TGCAGCGTTGGAATTACTAGCGGAGAGACCCAGTACTTC CSVGITSGETQYF
NA TRBJ1-2 NA TRBV7-3 TGTGCCAGCAGCTTAAGACGGGGGGAAGGGCAGAGGGCCAAACGATTCTATGGCTACACCTTC CASSLRRGEGQRAKRFYGYTF
TRBD1 TRBJ1-1 NA TRBV27 TGTGCCAGCAGACCGACAGGGGGTACTGAAGCTTTCTTT CASRPTGGTEAFF
NA TRBJ2-7 NA TRBV7-2 TGTGCCAGCAGCTTATTGGTCGTGGCGGGGCCCTACGAGCAGTACTTC CASSLLVVAGPYEQYF
TRBD1 TRBJ2-7 NA TRBV6-1 TGTGCCAGCAGCACCGGGACAGAGTCCTACGAGCAGTACTTC CASSTGTESYEQYF
TRBD1 TRBJ1-2 NA TRBV18 TGTGCCAGCTCACCCCGGACAGGGCGGAACTATGGCTACACCTTC CASSPRTGRNYGYTF
NA TRBJ2-2 NA TRBV5-1 TGCGCCAGCAGCTTGGTCAAGGGGGCCGGGGAGCTGTTTTTT CASSLVKGAGELFF
TRBD1 TRBJ1-5 NA TRBV27 TGTGCCAGCAGCCCGGACAGGGGAGATCAGCCCCAGCATTTT CASSPDRGDQPQHF
TRBD1 TRBJ2-7 NA TRBV5-4 TGTGCCAGCAGCTTGGCTCCGGGACAGTCCTACGAGCAGTACTTC CASSLAPGQSYEQYF
NA TRBJ1-1 NA TRBV28 TGTGCCAGTACCCCTGGGGAGGGGGGGGCCACTGAAGCTTTCTTT CASTPGEGGATEAFF
NA TRBJ1-6 NA TRBV7-3 TGTGCCAGCAGCTTAACGCCGGGTAATTCACCCCTCCACTTT CASSLTPGNSPLHF
TRBD2 TRBJ2-7 NA TRBV5-1 TGCGCCAGCAGCCGCAGCGGGGCGACCTACGAGCAGTACTTC CASSRSGATYEQYF
TRBD1 TRBJ1-2 NA TRBV6-5 TGTGCCAGCAGTTACTCCGACAGGGTTGATGGCTACACCTTC CASSYSDRVDGYTF
NA TRBJ1-1 few TRBV9 TGTGCCAGCAAGTCCGACATGAACACTGAAGCTTTCTTT CASKSDMNTEAFF
NA TRBJ2-3 NA TRBV5-1 TGCGCCAGCAGCTTGGGGCAGGCGAGGGCAGATACGCAGTATTTT CASSLGQARADTQYF
NA TRBJ1-4 NA TRBV4-3 TGCGCCAGCGGTTGGGCTACAACTAATGAAAAACTGTTTTTT CASGWATTNEKLFF
TRBD1 TRBJ2-1 NA TRBV18 TGTGCCAGCTCACTCCAGACAGGGCTTAGCTCCTACAATGAGCAGTTCTTC CASSLQTGLSSYNEQFF
TRBD1 TRBJ1-4 NA TRBV5-1 TGCGCCAGCAGCTATGGACAGGGGGCGAGTGAAAAACTGTTTTTT CASSYGQGASEKLFF
NA TRBJ2-4 NA TRBV2 TGTGCCAGCAGAACCGGACACCTTCAGTACTTC CASRTGHLQYF
TRBD2 TRBJ2-2 NA TRBV9 TGTGCCAGCAGCGTAGCTAGCGGGAGCAACACCGGGGAGCTGTTTTTT CASSVASGSNTGELFF
NA TRBJ2-7 NA TRBV5-1 TGCGCCAGCAGCTTGGGGACAGCCATCTCCTACGAGCAGTACTTC CASSLGTAISYEQYF
NA TRBJ2-1 NA TRBV28 TGTGCCAGCAGGAGAGACAGACCCTCCTACAATGAGCAGTTCTTC CASRRDRPSYNEQFF
TRBD2 TRBJ2-2 NA TRBV7-9 TGTGCCAGCAGCAGAGGACTAGCGGGAGGCGGGGAGCTGTTTTTT CASSRGLAGGGELFF
TRBD1 TRBJ1-2 NA TRBV11-2 TGTGCCAGCAGCTTAGCGACAGGGTCATCCCTCTATGGCTACACCTTC CASSLATGSSLYGYTF